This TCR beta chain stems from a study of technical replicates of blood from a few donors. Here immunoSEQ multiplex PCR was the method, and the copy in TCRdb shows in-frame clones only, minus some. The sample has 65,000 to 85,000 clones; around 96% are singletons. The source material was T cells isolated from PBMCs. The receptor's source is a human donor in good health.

The chain's CDR3 is CASRAGAEEQYF. CDR3 sequence (DNA): TGTGCCTCCCGAGCAGGGGCGGAGGAGCAGTACTTC. The rearrangement joins TRBV10-3 to TRBJ2-7; maybe TRBD1 (6 bases). V was pared by 11 bases and J by 7 bases, with 18 bases between. CDR3 length: 12 amino acids. Germline V gene sequence: CDR1 ENHRY, CDR2 SYGVKD.